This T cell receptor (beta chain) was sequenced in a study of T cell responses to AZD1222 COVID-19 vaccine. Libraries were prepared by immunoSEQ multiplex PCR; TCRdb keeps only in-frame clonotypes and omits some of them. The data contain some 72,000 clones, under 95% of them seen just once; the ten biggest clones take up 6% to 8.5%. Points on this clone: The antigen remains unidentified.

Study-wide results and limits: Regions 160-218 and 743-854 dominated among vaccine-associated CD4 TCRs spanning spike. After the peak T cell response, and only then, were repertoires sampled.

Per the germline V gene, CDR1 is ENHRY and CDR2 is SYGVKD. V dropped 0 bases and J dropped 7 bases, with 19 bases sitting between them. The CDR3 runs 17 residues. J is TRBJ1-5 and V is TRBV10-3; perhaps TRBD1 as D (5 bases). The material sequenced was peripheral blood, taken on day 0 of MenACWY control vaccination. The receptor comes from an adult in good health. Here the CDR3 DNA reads TGTGCCATCAGTGAGTCGGGGCGGGGTACCGGGGGACAGCCCCAGCATTTT. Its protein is CAISESGRGTGGQPQHF.